This T cell receptor (beta chain) appears in the sequencing data of a study of T-cell reconstitution after alpha-beta-depleted transplantation in children. This clonotype was detected only a few times. The antigen is undetermined. Findings and caveats of the study: By about two months after transplant, alpha-beta T cells reportedly arose from several hundred graft clones that had expanded. T cells produced anew were the main source of T-cell counts and diversity one year after transplant.

TCRbeta library construction was performed incorporating unique molecular identifiers. TCRdb reprocessed the PCR reads via MiXCR and lists one record per CDR3 protein. Among some 600,000 distinct CDR3 sequences, 10% to 15% were seen once, and the ten largest hold approximately 2.1%. The material sequenced was PBMCs, mostly from graft donor cells, taken 360 days after TCRalphabeta/CD19-depleted stem cell transplant. This sequence originates from a male patient younger than 18 who had a stem cell transplant for acute myeloid leukemia, so the T cells may come from the graft donor.

DNA of the CDR3: TGCAGTGCTAGAGAGCAACTAGCGGGCCAGTTCTTC. It specifies CSAREQLAGQFF. This chain connects TRBV20-1 to TRBJ2-1, with 9 positions matching TRBD2. J was trimmed by 13 bases and V by 0 bases; bases with no gene match: 4. There are 12 residues in the CDR3. Germline lookup yields CDR1 DFQATT and CDR2 SNEGSKA (reference sequence).